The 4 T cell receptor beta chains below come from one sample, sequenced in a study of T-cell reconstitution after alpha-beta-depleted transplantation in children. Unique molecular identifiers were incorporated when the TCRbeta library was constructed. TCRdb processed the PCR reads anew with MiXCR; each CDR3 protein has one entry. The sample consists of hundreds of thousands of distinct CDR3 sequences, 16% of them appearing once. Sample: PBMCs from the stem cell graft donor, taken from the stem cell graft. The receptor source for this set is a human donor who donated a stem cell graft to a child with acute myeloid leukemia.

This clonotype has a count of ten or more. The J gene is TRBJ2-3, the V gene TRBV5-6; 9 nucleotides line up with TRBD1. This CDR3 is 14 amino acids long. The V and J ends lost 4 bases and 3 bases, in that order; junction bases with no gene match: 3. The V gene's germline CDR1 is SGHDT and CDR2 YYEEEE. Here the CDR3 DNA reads TGTGCCAGCAGCCGGGACAGGGTAACAGATACGCAGTATTTT. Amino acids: CASSRDRVTDTQYF.

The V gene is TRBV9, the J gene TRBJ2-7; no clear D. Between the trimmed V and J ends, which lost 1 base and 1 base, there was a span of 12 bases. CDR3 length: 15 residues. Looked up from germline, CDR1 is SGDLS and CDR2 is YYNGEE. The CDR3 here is CASSVRGEASYEQYF. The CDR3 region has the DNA TGTGCCAGCAGCGTAAGAGGAGAAGCATCCTACGAGCAGTACTTC.

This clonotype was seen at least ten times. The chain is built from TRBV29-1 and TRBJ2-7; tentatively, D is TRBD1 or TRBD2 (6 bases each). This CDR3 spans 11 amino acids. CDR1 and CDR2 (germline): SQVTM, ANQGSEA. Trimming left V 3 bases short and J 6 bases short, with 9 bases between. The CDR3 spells CSVDEGGEQYF. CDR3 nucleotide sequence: TGCAGCGTTGATGAGGGGGGCGAGCAGTACTTC.

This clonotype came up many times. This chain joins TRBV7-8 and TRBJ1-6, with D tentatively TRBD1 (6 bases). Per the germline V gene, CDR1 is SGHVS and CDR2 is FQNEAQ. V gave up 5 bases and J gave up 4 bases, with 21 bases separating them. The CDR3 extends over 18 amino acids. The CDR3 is CASSRNRELKEYNSPLHF. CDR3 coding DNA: TGTGCCAGCAGCAGAAACAGGGAATTGAAGGAATATAATTCACCCCTCCACTTT.